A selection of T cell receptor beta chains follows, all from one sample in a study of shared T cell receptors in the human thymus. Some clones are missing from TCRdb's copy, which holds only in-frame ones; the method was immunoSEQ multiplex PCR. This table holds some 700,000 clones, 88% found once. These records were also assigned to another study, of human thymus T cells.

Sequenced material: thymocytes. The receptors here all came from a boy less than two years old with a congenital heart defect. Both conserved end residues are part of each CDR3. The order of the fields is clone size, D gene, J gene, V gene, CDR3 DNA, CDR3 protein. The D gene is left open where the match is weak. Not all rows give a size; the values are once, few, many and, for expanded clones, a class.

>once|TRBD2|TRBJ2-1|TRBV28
TGTGCCAGCACCAGGGCGGGAGCCCTGGAGCAGTTCTTC
CASTRAGALEQFF
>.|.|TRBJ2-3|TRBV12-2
TGTGCAAGTCGCTTAGTGGTGACTAGAGAGCGCACAGATACGCAGTATTTT
CASRLVVTRERTDTQYF
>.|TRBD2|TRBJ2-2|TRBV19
TGTGCCAGTAGTATGTCCGGGGGGTCCGGGGCGGGAACCGGGGAGCTGTTTTTT
CASSMSGGSGAGTGELFF
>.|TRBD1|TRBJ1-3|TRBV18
TGTGCCAGCTCAACCGCGACAGGGGTTACCTCTGGAAACACCATATATTTT
CASSTATGVTSGNTIYF
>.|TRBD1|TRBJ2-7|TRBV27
TGTGCCAGCAGTTTCGTGGGCCGGGACAGAATATCCTACGAGCAGTACTTC
CASSFVGRDRISYEQYF
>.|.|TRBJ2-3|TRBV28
TGTGCCAGCAGCCCCCCGCTCGGGAGTACAGATACGCAGTATTTT
CASSPPLGSTDTQYF
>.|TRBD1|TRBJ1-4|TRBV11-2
TGTGCCAGCAGCACCTCCGGGACAGTAAATGAAAAACTGTTTTTT
CASSTSGTVNEKLFF
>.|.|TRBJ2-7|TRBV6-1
TGTGCCAGCCAACCGGGACAAGGAGCCTACGAGCAGTACTTC
CASQPGQGAYEQYF
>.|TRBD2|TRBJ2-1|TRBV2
TGTGCCAGCAGTGAAGCGCGTCTAGCGGGGATGTACAATGAGCAGTTCTTC
CASSEARLAGMYNEQFF
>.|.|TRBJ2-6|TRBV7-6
TGTGCCAGCAGTTCAGGGGCTGGGGCCAACGTCCTGACTTTC
CASSSGAGANVLTF
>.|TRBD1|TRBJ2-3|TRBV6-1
TGTGCCAGCAGTGACCGTGTGGGGACAGGGTCAGATACGCAGTATTTT
CASSDRVGTGSDTQYF
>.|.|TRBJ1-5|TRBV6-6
TGTGCCAGCAGTTTCTCGGGAGGCGATCAGCCCCAGCATTTT
CASSFSGGDQPQHF
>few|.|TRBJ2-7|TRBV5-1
TGCGCCAGCAGCCCTCGACAGGAAATCTACGAGCAGTACTTC
CASSPRQEIYEQYF
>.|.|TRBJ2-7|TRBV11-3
TGTGCCAGCAGCCAACCTCTTTTGGAGGAGGGGTACGAGCAGTACTTC
CASSQPLLEEGYEQYF
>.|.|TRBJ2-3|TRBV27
TGTGCCAGCAGCTTCGAGGATACGCAGTATTTT
CASSFEDTQYF
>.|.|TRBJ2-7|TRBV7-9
TGTGCCAGCAGCCCACACCCCGGCATAGGGGGTTCCTACGAGCAGTACTTC
CASSPHPGIGGSYEQYF
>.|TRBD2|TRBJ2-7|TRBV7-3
TGTGCCAGCAGTCCGGAGGGGCGGGAGGGCCAGGGGGAGCAGTACTTC
CASSPEGREGQGEQYF
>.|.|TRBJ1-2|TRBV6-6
TGTGCCAGCAGTTACGCCCCCGGGGGGGGCGCCGGTGGCTACACCTTC
CASSYAPGGGAGGYTF
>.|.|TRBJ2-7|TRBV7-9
TGTGCCAGCAGCTTAGCGGCTACTTCGTGGCTAGTCTACGAGCAGTACTTC
CASSLAATSWLVYEQYF
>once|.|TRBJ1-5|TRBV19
TGTGCCAGTAGACTTACAGGAAATCAGCCCCAGCATTTT
CASRLTGNQPQHF
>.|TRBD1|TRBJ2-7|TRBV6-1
TGTGCCAGCAGGATACAGGGACAGGGGGCGCGAGAGCAGTACTTC
CASRIQGQGAREQYF
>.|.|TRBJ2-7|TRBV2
TGTGCCAGCAGTGGTCCAGGGGCAGGGGTGTACGAGCAGTACTTC
CASSGPGAGVYEQYF
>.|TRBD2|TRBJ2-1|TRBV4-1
TGCGCCAGCAGCCAAGGAGGGACTAGCCTCAGCTCCTACAATGAGCAGTTCTTC
CASSQGGTSLSSYNEQFF
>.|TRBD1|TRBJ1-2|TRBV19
TGTGCCAGTAGTATAGACAGGGGGACCTATGGCTACACCTTC
CASSIDRGTYGYTF
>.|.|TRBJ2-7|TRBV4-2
TGTGCCAGCAGCCTCCGTTCACAGGGAATGAGGTACGAGCAGTACTTC
CASSLRSQGMRYEQYF
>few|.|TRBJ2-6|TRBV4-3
TGCGCCAGCAGCCAAGATCGGTTTGGGGCCAACGTCCTGACTTTC
CASSQDRFGANVLTF
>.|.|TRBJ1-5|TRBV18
TGTGCCAGCTCGGGGGGGCATGGCAATCAGCCCCAGCATTTT
CASSGGHGNQPQHF
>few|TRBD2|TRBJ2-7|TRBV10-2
TGCGCCAGCAGTGTTGTAAGCGGGATCCGTCACGAGCAGTACTTC
CASSVVSGIRHEQYF
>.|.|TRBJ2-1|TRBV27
TGTGCCAGCAGTTTAAGGACAGTCTCCTACAATGAGCAGTTCTTC
CASSLRTVSYNEQFF
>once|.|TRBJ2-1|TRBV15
TGTGCCACCAGCAGAGATGAACGGGTCGGGAAGGCCTACAATGAGCAGTTCTTC
CATSRDERVGKAYNEQFF
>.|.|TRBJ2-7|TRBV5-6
TGTGCCAGCAGCTTGGACAGGGCGTCCTACGAGCAGTACTTC
CASSLDRASYEQYF
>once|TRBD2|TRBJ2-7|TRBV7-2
TGTGCCAGCAGCTCCGGGACTAGCGGGAGGGTGAGCTCCTACGAGCAGTACTTC
CASSSGTSGRVSSYEQYF
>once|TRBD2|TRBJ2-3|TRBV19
TGTGCCAGTAGTATGGTGATTCCGGGACTAATCCCCCAGTATTTT
CASSMVIPGLIPQYF
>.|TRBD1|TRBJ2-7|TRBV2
TGTGCCAGGGCCACCAGACAGGGGTACGAGCAGTACTTC
CARATRQGYEQYF
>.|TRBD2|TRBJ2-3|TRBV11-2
TGTGCCAGCAGCTTAGATCAAGTCGGGAGGGCCCCTCCCGGTTGTTTT
CASSLDQVGRAPPGCF
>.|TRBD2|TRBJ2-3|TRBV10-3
TGTGCCATCAGTGAGTCGCTAGCGGGAGGGGGAGATACGCAGTATTTT
CAISESLAGGGDTQYF
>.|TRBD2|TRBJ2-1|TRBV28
TGTGCCAGCAGTTTATGGCGGACCGGGACTACCGGTAATGAGCAGTTCTTC
CASSLWRTGTTGNEQFF
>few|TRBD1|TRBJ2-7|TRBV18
TGTGCCAGCTCACTCGACAGGGGGGCCTACGAGCAGTACTTC
CASSLDRGAYEQYF
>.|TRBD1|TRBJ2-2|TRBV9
TGTGCCAGCAGCTACCGACGACAGGGGCCGAGGGACACCGGGGAGCTGTTTTTT
CASSYRRQGPRDTGELFF
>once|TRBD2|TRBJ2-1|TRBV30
TGTGCCTGGAGTGATGGGAGGGGTCAAAACTCCTACAATGAGCAGTTCTTC
CAWSDGRGQNSYNEQFF
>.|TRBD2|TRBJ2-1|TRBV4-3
TGCGCCAGCAGCCAAGAGGCGGAAGCGGGAGGGCTCTACAATGAGCAGTTCTTC
CASSQEAEAGGLYNEQFF
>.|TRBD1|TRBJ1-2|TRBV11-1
TGTGCCAGCAGCGAGGACAGGGTCCATAACTATGGCTACACCTTC
CASSEDRVHNYGYTF
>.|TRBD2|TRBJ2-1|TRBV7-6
TGTGCCAGCAGCTTAGGAATGGGGCGGGAGCCCCCCAATGAGCAGTTCTTC
CASSLGMGREPPNEQFF
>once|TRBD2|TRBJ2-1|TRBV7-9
TGTGCCAGCAGCGCCGGGACTAGCGGGAATGAGCAGTTCTTC
CASSAGTSGNEQFF
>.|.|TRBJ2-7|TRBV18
TGTGCCAGCTCACCAGCGGAGGCAGGCCAGAACTCCTACGAGCAGTACTTC
CASSPAEAGQNSYEQYF
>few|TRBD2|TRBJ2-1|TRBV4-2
TGTGCCAGCAGCTCGGGACTAGCGAACTACAATGAGCAGTTCTTC
CASSSGLANYNEQFF
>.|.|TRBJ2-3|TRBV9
TGTGCCAGCAGCGTAGCCCTTAACTTATGTAGCACAGATACGCAGTATTTT
CASSVALNLCSTDTQYF
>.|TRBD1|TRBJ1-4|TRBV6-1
TGTGCCAGCAGTGTCCGGACAGGGCCACGCAGGGCTAATGAAAAACTGTTTTTT
CASSVRTGPRRANEKLFF